These 29 T cell receptor beta chains share one sample of origin, sequenced in a study of blood T cell repertoires in COVID-19. Only in-frame clones appear in the TCRdb table, and some are missing; sequencing was by immunoSEQ multiplex PCR. The repertoire includes under 200,000 clones, just under 80% of them detected once, and 6% to 7.5% sits in the top ten. The sample was peripheral blood. These receptors all stem from a man between 70 and 80 years old with active or convalescent COVID-19.

The chain carries TRBV6-2 or TRBV6-3 and TRBJ1-5; TRBD1 might be the D (5 bases). This CDR3 spans 15 amino acids. The germline V gene has CDR1 MNHEY and CDR2 SVGEGT. Trimming pared 6 bases from V and 3 bases from J, leaving 15 bases between. The CDR3 protein is CASSPYQGHNQPQHF. In nucleotides, the CDR3 is TGTGCCAGCAGCCCATACCAGGGTCACAATCAGCCCCAGCATTTT.

There are a few counts of this clone. The J gene is TRBJ1-2, the V gene TRBV5-1; tentatively, D is TRBD1 (6 bases). Between the trimmed V and J ends, which lost 4 bases and 4 bases, there was a span of 17 bases. The germline CDR1 and CDR2 sequences are SGHRS and YFSETQ. This CDR3 region has 15 residues. As DNA, the CDR3 is TGCGCCAGCAGCCTGTTACAGGGTTCAGTCTATGGCTACACCTTC. Amino acid sequence: CASSLLQGSVYGYTF. The entire variable domain, with the rest obtained from reference TRBV5-1 and TRBJ1-2, is as follows: KAGVTQTPRYLIKTRGQQVTLSCSPISGHRSVSWYQQTPGQGLQFLFEYFSETQRNKGNFPGRFSGRQFSNSRSEMNVSTLELGDSALYLCASSLLQGSVYGYTFGSGTRLTVV.

This sequence joins TRBV7-9 and TRBJ2-2; D may be TRBD2 (7 bases). From germline, CDR1 is SEHNR and CDR2 FQNEAQ (reference sequence). Trimming stripped 6 bases from V and 6 bases from J, with 14 bases between. There are 14 residues in the CDR3. As DNA, the CDR3 is TGTGCCAGCAGTGATCGGGGGGCTCCCGGGGAGCTGTTTTTT. Amino acids: CASSDRGAPGELFF.

The J gene is TRBJ1-2, the V gene TRBV30; D gene uncertain. V shed 0 bases and J shed 8 bases, with 13 bases lying between them. The CDR3 has 13 residues. CDR1 is GTSNPN and CDR2 is SVGIG in the germline V gene (reference sequence). The CDR3 protein is CAWSVLGGLGYTF. CDR3 bases: TGTGCCTGGAGTGTACTAGGAGGGCTGGGCTACACCTTC.

The chain combines TRBV7-6 with TRBJ1-2; 8 bases are a match to TRBD1. The CDR3 sequence is 17 residues long. V lost 5 bases to trimming and J lost 5 bases; unmatched junction nucleotides: 16. Germline CDR1 and CDR2: SGHVS and FNYEAQ. CDR3 DNA sequence: TGTGCCAGCAGCCAAAATTTCGGACAGGGTCCTCCTTATGGCTACACCTTC. This encodes CASSQNFGQGPPYGYTF.

This clone was detected only a few times. The J gene is TRBJ2-1, the V gene TRBV4-1; D uncertain. The CDR3 runs 12 residues. Trimming took 0 bases from V and 10 from J, leaving 7 bases between them. Germline values: CDR1 MGHRA, CDR2 YSYEKL. Here the CDR3 DNA reads TGCGCCAGCAGCCAAGATGTCAGGGAGCAGTTCTTC. The encoded protein is CASSQDVREQFF.

The chain has TRBV7-8 and TRBJ1-6; 7 bases match TRBD1. The V segment lost 2 bases and the J segment 9 bases; nucleotides outside the gene matches: 13. This CDR3 has 17 amino acids. Per the germline V gene, CDR1 is SGHVS and CDR2 is FQNEAQ. The CDR3 protein is CASSLPTRTGAGSPLHF. CDR3 DNA: TGTGCCAGCAGCTTACCCACTAGGACAGGTGCAGGTTCACCCCTCCACTTT.

J is TRBJ2-2 and V is TRBV6-5; TRBD1 aligns across 9 bases. The germline CDR1 and CDR2 sequences are MNHEY and SVGAGI. V dropped 5 bases and J dropped 7; count of bases not matched to a gene: 5. This CDR3 is built from 14 residues. The CDR3 DNA reads TGTGCCAGCAGTCTACAGGGGGCGGACGGGGAGCTGTTTTTT. Translating it yields CASSLQGADGELFF.

The chain combines TRBV7-2 with TRBJ2-7, with TRBD2 matching 14 bases. V shed 5 bases and J 0 bases; nucleotides not matched to a gene: 6. Germline assignment: CDR1 SGHTA and CDR2 FQGNSA. The CDR3 is 17 amino acids. CDR3 nucleotide sequence: TGTGCCAGCAGCCTCCGGACTAGCGGGGGGTACTCCTACGAGCAGTACTTC. This translates into CASSLRTSGGYSYEQYF.

V usage is TRBV6-5 and J usage is TRBJ2-7, with TRBD1 matching over 10 bases. Looked up from germline, CDR1 is MNHEY and CDR2 is SVGAGI. Trimming cost V 5 bases and J 6 bases; bases outside gene matches: 7. This CDR3 has 14 residues. The CDR3 nucleotides are TGTGCCAGCAGTCCCGGGACAGGGGCCCTCGAGCAGTACTTC. Translating it yields CASSPGTGALEQYF.

In DNA, the CDR3 is TGTGCCAGCAGCTTCGGGACAGGGTGGGAAAAACTGTTTTTT. Amino acid sequence: CASSFGTGWEKLFF. The chain recombines TRBV5-6 with TRBJ1-4; the match to TRBD1 covers 9 bases. This CDR3 has 14 amino acids. V trimming: 2 bases; J trimming: 8 bases; junction bases outside the gene matches: 4. The germline V gene has CDR1 SGHDT and CDR2 YYEEEE.

The chain uses TRBV11-2 and TRBJ1-2; TRBD1 might be the D (6 bases). The germline V and J ends were trimmed by 4 bases and 8 bases, with 23 bases remaining between them. This CDR3 comprises 16 residues. Germline V gene lookup returns CDR1 SGHAT and CDR2 FQNNGV. The CDR3 DNA is TGTGCCAGCAGCTATAACCAAGGGGGGGCGGTTGGAGGCTACACCTTC. This codes for CASSYNQGGAVGGYTF.

The chain links TRBV5-1 to TRBJ2-7, with D tentatively TRBD2 (8 bases). Germline V lookup: CDR1 SGHRS, CDR2 YFSETQ. Trimming stripped 4 bases from V and 6 bases from J, with 17 bases between. There are 14 residues in the CDR3. CDR3 sequence reads: CASSPLGRGREQYF. CDR3 bases: TGCGCCAGCAGCCCACTCGGGAGGGGGCGCGAGCAGTACTTC.

The V gene is TRBV6-5, the J gene TRBJ2-2, with a possible D match to TRBD1 (6 bases). With 4 bases removed from V and 7 bases from J, the gap between germline ends came to 16 bases. Germline CDR1 MNHEY, CDR2 SVGAGI. The CDR3 has 15 residues. CDR3 sequence: CASSWQGSFFGELFF. Here the CDR3 DNA reads TGTGCCAGCAGTTGGCAGGGGAGTTTTTTCGGGGAGCTGTTTTTT.

This chain joins TRBV6-5 and TRBJ1-2; no clear D. The germline gives CDR1 MNHEY, CDR2 SVGAGI. The CDR3 totals 13 residues. The ends were cut back, 2 bases at V and 7 bases at J, with 11 bases in the middle. The DNA for the CDR3 is TGTGCCAGCAGTTACGAGCCGAATGCTGGCTACACCTTC. Its translation: CASSYEPNAGYTF.

The chain is built from TRBV23-1 and TRBJ2-4; no reliable D call. TRBV23-1 is flagged as an ORF with uncertain function. The ends were cut back, 0 bases at V and 0 bases at J, with 27 bases in the middle. The CDR3 runs 22 residues. The CDR3 here is CASSQSSPAGETQLKAKNIQYF. The CDR3 region has the DNA TGCGCCAGCAGTCAATCGTCCCCCGCAGGTGAGACGCAACTTAAAGCCAAAAACATTCAGTACTTC.

V is TRBV6-5 and J is TRBJ2-1; tentatively, D is TRBD2 (5 bases). Trimming pared 2 bases from V and 9 bases from J, leaving 17 bases between. This CDR3 is 15 amino acids long. The germline gives CDR1 MNHEY, CDR2 SVGAGI. This CDR3 reads CASSYDSGLVGEQFF. Written as DNA, the CDR3 is TGTGCCAGCAGTTACGACTCCGGACTTGTTGGTGAGCAGTTCTTC.

The CDR3 here is CASSFRVMNTEAFF. The CDR3 DNA sequence: TGTGCCAGCAGTTTCAGGGTAATGAACACTGAAGCTTTCTTT. J is TRBJ1-1 and V is TRBV27; TRBD1 is a possible D gene (5 bases). Germline CDR1 is MNHEY and CDR2 is SMNVEV (reference sequence). Trimming removed 3 bases at V and 0 bases at J, with 8 bases between. This CDR3 has 14 amino acids.

The chain joins TRBV10-1 to TRBJ1-5; D unresolved. V was pared by 2 bases and J by 9 bases, with 11 bases between. The CDR3 has 13 residues. Germline V CDR1 and CDR2: WNHNN, SYGVQD (reference sequence). CDR3 protein: CASSETPTGPQHF. The CDR3 DNA reads as TGCGCCAGCAGTGAGACTCCCACGGGGCCCCAGCATTTT.

This sequence joins TRBV6-6 and TRBJ2-7, with 8 bases identical to TRBD1. V shed 8 bases, J shed 5 bases, and the junction held 5 bases outside the gene matches. The germline CDR1 and CDR2 sequences are MNHNY and SVGAGI (reference sequence). This CDR3 has 12 residues. The CDR3 DNA reads TGTGCCAGCGGGCAGGGGGCAGACGAGCAGTACTTC. This codes for CASGQGADEQYF.

On this clone: Other nucleotide sequences in the sample specify the same CDR3. The rearrangement joins TRBV5-1 to TRBJ1-3; TRBD1 matches 8 bases. This CDR3 is 14 amino acids long. Germline V CDR1 and CDR2: SGHRS, YFSETQ. The V segment lost 0 bases and the J segment 5 bases; nucleotides outside the gene matches: 1. The CDR3 here is CASSLDRGRNTIYF. CDR3 in DNA: TGCGCCAGCAGCTTGGACAGGGGGAGAAACACCATATATTTT. Supplemented by reference TRBV5-1 and TRBJ1-3, the full variable domain reads KAGVTQTPRYLIKTRGQQVTLSCSPISGHRSVSWYQQTPGQGLQFLFEYFSETQRNKGNFPGRFSGRQFSNSRSEMNVSTLELGDSALYLCASSLDRGRNTIYFGEGSWLTVV.

This chain links TRBV9 with TRBJ2-3; 7 bases agree with TRBD2. CDR1 is SGDLS, CDR2 YYNGEE, per germline. CDR3 length: 14 residues. V shed 3 bases, J shed 3 bases, and the junction held 4 bases outside the gene matches. CDR3 sequence: CASSAGDYTDTQYF. In DNA form, the CDR3 reads TGTGCCAGCAGCGCTGGGGACTATACAGATACGCAGTATTTT.

The chain combines TRBV19 with TRBJ1-5; TRBD1 matches 7 bases. The CDR3 contains 16 residues. From germline, CDR1 is LNHDA and CDR2 SQIVND (reference sequence). V was clipped by 6 bases and J by 0 bases; unmatched bases: 8. The CDR3 sequence: CASRRGQVDSNQPQHF. The DNA of the CDR3 is TGTGCCAGTAGGAGGGGGCAGGTTGATAGCAATCAGCCCCAGCATTTT.

This chain connects TRBV18 to TRBJ2-6, with 8 nucleotides matching TRBD1. This CDR3 is 19 amino acids long. Per the germline V gene, CDR1 is KGHSH and CDR2 is LQKENI. V lost 6 bases to trimming and J lost 0 bases; unmatched junction nucleotides: 13. The DNA of the CDR3 is TGTGCCAGCTCTCGGGACAGGCTCCGGGCCGGCTCTGGGGCCAACGTCCTGACTTTC. Translated: CASSRDRLRAGSGANVLTF.

In its sample, this clone was seen once. This chain links TRBV5-1 with TRBJ2-3; 8 bases agree with TRBD2. The CDR3 is 16 amino acids. Germline loops: CDR1 SGHRS, CDR2 YFSETQ. V lost 3 bases to trimming and J lost 5 bases; unmatched junction nucleotides: 11. DNA of the CDR3: TGCGCCAGCAGCTCACTAACTAGCGGCCGGGGAGATACGCAGTATTTT. This encodes CASSSLTSGRGDTQYF.

For this clone: This same CDR3 is encoded by further DNA sequences in the sample. The chain recombines TRBV13 with TRBJ2-1; D remains ambiguous. The CDR3 runs 13 residues. Between the trimmed V and J ends, which lost 5 bases and 4 bases, there was a span of 9 bases. Looked up from germline, CDR1 is PRHDT and CDR2 is FYEKMQ (reference sequence). CDR3 sequence: CASSLLTYNEQFF. The CDR3 DNA reads TGTGCCAGCAGCCTACTTACGTACAATGAGCAGTTCTTC.

The gene calls are TRBV4-3 and TRBJ2-3; perhaps TRBD2 as D (5 bases). Trimming removed 3 bases at V and 1 base at J, with 11 bases between. Germline V gene lookup returns CDR1 LGHNA and CDR2 YSLEER. The CDR3 contains 15 residues. The CDR3 DNA follows: TGCGCCAGCAGCCACCGAGCGGTAGGCACAGATACGCAGTATTTT. Its protein product is CASSHRAVGTDTQYF.

This clone has just a few counts. The genes are TRBV29-1 and TRBJ1-2, with TRBD1 matching 9 bases. CDR3 length: 13 amino acids. The germline V gene has CDR1 SQVTM and CDR2 ANQGSEA. Germline trimming cut 3 bases from V and 8 bases from J; bases unmatched to any gene: 7. The CDR3 nucleotides read TGCAGCGTTGATAGGACAGGGGATCGCGGCTACACCTTC. Its protein is CSVDRTGDRGYTF.

The V call is TRBV5-6, the J call TRBJ1-2, with 8 bases that match TRBD1. The V gene's germline CDR1 is SGHDT and CDR2 YYEEEE. J was trimmed by 6 bases and V by 4 bases; bases with no gene match: 5. The CDR3 spans 13 residues. The CDR3 is CASSRQGRDGYTF. In DNA, the CDR3 is TGTGCCAGCAGCAGACAGGGGAGGGATGGCTACACCTTC.